The 18 T cell receptor beta chains given below trace back to one sample, sequenced in a study of vaccination effects on CD4 cells after COVID-19. The repertoire was sequenced with immunoSEQ multiplex PCR; TCRdb's copy has only in-frame clones and lacks some. The sample includes fewer than 65,000 clones, about 71% seen only once; the top ten take approximately 3.7%. Under the ViraFEST assay, PBMC were stimulated with viral peptide pools so that antigen-specific CD4+ T cells expanded. Sequencing was performed afterwards. Following a roughly ten-day culture, CD4+ T cells were purified. None of these healthy vaccinees had been infected with SARS-CoV-2 before vaccination. What these receptors recognize is not known. The material sequenced was CD4+ T cells from PBMCs cultured with HCoV-OC43 spike peptides, taken before COVID-19 vaccination. Subset specified: HCoV-OC43 spike overlapping peptide pool stimulation. These TCRs come from a human donor who received a COVID-19 vaccine.

This clone showed up just a few times. This chain connects TRBV30 to TRBJ2-3; D is unclear. Germline loops: CDR1 GTSNPN, CDR2 SVGIG (reference sequence). The CDR3 totals 12 residues. V lost 3 bases, J lost 2 bases, and 6 bases lay in between. CDR3 region: CAWRGTTDTQYF. CDR3 DNA sequence: TGTGCCTGGAGGGGCACCACAGATACGCAGTATTTT.

The chain uses TRBV5-1 and TRBJ2-3; TRBD1 matches at 11 bases. The CDR3 loop spans 17 amino acids. With V trimmed by 6 bases and J by 2 bases, 11 bases remained unmatched. Germline CDR1 is SGHRS and CDR2 is YFSETQ. This CDR3 is CASIMWPGQGDTDTQYF. As DNA, the CDR3 is TGCGCCAGCATTATGTGGCCGGGACAGGGGGACACAGATACGCAGTATTTT.

The V and J genes are TRBV14 and TRBJ2-7, with D unresolved. The germline V gene encodes CDR1 SGHDN and CDR2 FVKESK. This CDR3 spans 15 amino acids. V lost 4 bases and J 4 bases, leaving 17 bases between the germline ends. The CDR3 DNA reads TGTGCCAGCAGCCTACAATCGGACGTATTATACGAGCAGTACGTC. Amino acid sequence: CASSLQSDVLYEQYV.

V is TRBV7-9 and J is TRBJ2-2, with D unresolved. V gave up 1 base and J gave up 1 base, with 4 bases separating them. CDR3 length: 14 amino acids. In germline, CDR1 is SEHNR, CDR2 FQNEAQ (reference sequence). CDR3 bases: TGTGCCAGCAGCTTAGGGCAGAACACCGGGGAGCTGTTTTTT. The encoded protein is CASSLGQNTGELFF. The full variable domain, completed using reference TRBV7-9 and TRBJ2-2, is DTGVSQNPRHKITKRGQNVTFRCDPISEHNRLYWYRQTLGQGPEFLTYFQNEAQLEKSRLLSDRFSAERPKGSFSTLEIQRTEQGDSAMYLCASSLGQNTGELFFGEGSRLTVL.

The chain carries TRBV28 and TRBJ1-5; 9 nucleotides match TRBD1. V was pared by 7 bases and J by 0 bases, with 7 bases of the junction left unmatched. This CDR3 has 16 residues. CDR1 MDHEN and CDR2 SYDVKM come from the germline V gene. The CDR3 reads CASTNHRGLSNQPQHF. CDR3 DNA: TGTGCCAGCACCAACCACAGGGGGCTTAGCAATCAGCCCCAGCATTTT.

This clone turned up a few times. The chain has TRBV19 and TRBJ1-1; no reliable D call. Germline CDR1 and CDR2: LNHDA and SQIVND (reference sequence). The CDR3 contains 15 residues. The V gene lost 3 bases and the J gene lost 4 bases, with 15 bases spanning the gap. In DNA form, the CDR3 reads TGTGCCAGTAGTATGTTCGGCGGGAGTTCCACTGAAGCTTTCTTT. Its protein product is CASSMFGGSSTEAFF.

The V gene is TRBV7-2, the J gene TRBJ1-3; 10 bases are a match to TRBD1. CDR1 and CDR2 (germline): SGHTA, FQGNSA. J was trimmed by 8 bases and V by 5 bases; bases with no gene match: 3. This CDR3 region has 13 residues. The DNA for the CDR3 is TGTGCCAGCAGCGCCGGGACAGGGGACACCATATATTTT. It translates to CASSAGTGDTIYF.

The chain is built from TRBV12-3 or TRBV12-4 and TRBJ2-1, with 7 bases that match TRBD2. The V and J ends lost 5 bases and 6 bases, in that order; junction bases with no gene match: 4. CDR3 size: 13 residues. The CDR3 protein is CASSPRTSNEQFF. CDR3 nucleotide sequence: TGTGCCAGCAGTCCGCGGACTAGCAATGAGCAGTTCTTC.

In its sample, this clone was seen once. The V and J genes are TRBV28 and TRBJ1-6; D uncertain. This CDR3 is built from 11 residues. Germline V lookup: CDR1 MDHEN, CDR2 SYDVKM. Deletions cut 7 bases from V and 7 bases from J, with 5 bases between. The CDR3 sequence: CASNSNSPLHF. In DNA form, the CDR3 reads TGTGCCAGCAATTCAAATTCACCCCTCCACTTT.

This clone was found once. The J gene is TRBJ2-3, the V gene TRBV28, with D tentatively TRBD2 (5 bases). The V end lost 6 bases, the J end lost 3 bases, and 19 bases lay between the germline ends. The CDR3 is 16 amino acids. Germline lookup yields CDR1 MDHEN and CDR2 SYDVKM. The CDR3 spells CASSLANQLGTDTQYF. The CDR3 DNA reads as TGTGCCAGCAGCCTGGCAAATCAACTAGGGACAGATACGCAGTATTTT.

The CDR3 is CASSLTGGAGEKLFF. CDR3 bases: TGTGCCAGCAGCTTGACCGGGGGCGCCGGGGAAAAACTGTTTTTT. The genes are TRBV5-6 and TRBJ1-4; D may be TRBD1 (6 bases). Trimming took off 1 base at V and 8 bases at J, with 15 bases between the two ends. Germline loops: CDR1 SGHDT, CDR2 YYEEEE. The CDR3 sequence is 15 residues long.

The chain joins TRBV10-3 to TRBJ1-1; D uncertain. Germline V lookup: CDR1 ENHRY, CDR2 SYGVKD. The CDR3 loop spans 18 amino acids. Trimming took 4 bases from V and 0 from J, leaving 21 bases between them. CDR3 protein: CAISGMETSSLMNTEAFF. The CDR3 nucleotides read TGTGCCATCAGTGGGATGGAGACCTCAAGTTTAATGAACACTGAAGCTTTCTTT.

The chain recombines TRBV14 with TRBJ1-3; D unresolved. The length of the CDR3 is 14 residues. Trimming left V 3 bases short and J 9 bases short, with 15 bases between. Germline values: CDR1 SGHDN, CDR2 FVKESK. Here the CDR3 DNA reads TGTGCCAGCAGCCAGAGGACCCCGGTCGGCACCATATATTTT. Protein product: CASSQRTPVGTIYF.

This chain links TRBV5-3 with TRBJ2-7, with D possibly called TRBD1 or TRBD2 (5 bases each). TRBV5-3 counts as an open reading frame of uncertain function. V dropped 4 bases and J dropped 2 bases, with 19 bases sitting between them. There are 16 residues in the CDR3. CDR3 DNA sequence: TGTGCCAGAAGCCGACGACCGGGACGTATCACCTACGAGCAGTACGTC. Amino acid sequence: CARSRRPGRITYEQYV.

The chain uses TRBV6-4 and TRBJ1-2; weak D call: TRBD1 (5 bases). V lost 3 bases to trimming and J lost 5 bases, with 16 bases between them. This CDR3 has 15 residues. Germline values: CDR1 MRHNA, CDR2 SNTAGT. The CDR3 reads CASSESAGLLYGYTF. CDR3 coding DNA: TGTGCCAGCAGTGAATCGGCAGGGCTCTTATATGGCTACACCTTC.

The chain joins TRBV3-1 (or the pseudogene TRBV3-2) to TRBJ1-6; 7 nucleotides match TRBD1. The trim removed 3 bases at V and 10 bases at J, leaving 9 bases unmatched. The CDR3 runs to 15 residues. The germline gives CDR1 LGHDT, CDR2 YNNKEL (reference sequence). CDR3 sequence reads: CASSHGTVRGSPLHF. The DNA of the CDR3 is TGTGCCAGCAGCCATGGGACAGTTAGAGGCTCACCCCTCCACTTT.

The V gene is TRBV7-8, the J gene TRBJ1-4; perhaps TRBD1 as D (5 bases). Germline loops: CDR1 SGHVS, CDR2 FQNEAQ. The CDR3 has 16 residues. The V and J ends lost 3 bases and 5 bases respectively, with 16 bases between them. CDR3 sequence (DNA): TGTGCCAGCAGCTTTCAACCCGACAGCTTCAATGAAAAACTGTTTTTT. Residues: CASSFQPDSFNEKLFF.

The count of this clone is one. CDR3 sequence reads: CASSSGGSGANVLTF. CDR3 sequence (DNA): TGTGCCAGCAGCTCGGGGGGCTCTGGGGCCAACGTCCTGACTTTC. The chain couples TRBV6-2 or TRBV6-3 to TRBJ2-6, with 7 bases matching TRBD2. Germline V gene sequence: CDR1 MNHEY, CDR2 SVGEGT. The CDR3 has 15 amino acids. V lost 6 bases, J lost 0 bases, and 2 bases stayed unmatched.